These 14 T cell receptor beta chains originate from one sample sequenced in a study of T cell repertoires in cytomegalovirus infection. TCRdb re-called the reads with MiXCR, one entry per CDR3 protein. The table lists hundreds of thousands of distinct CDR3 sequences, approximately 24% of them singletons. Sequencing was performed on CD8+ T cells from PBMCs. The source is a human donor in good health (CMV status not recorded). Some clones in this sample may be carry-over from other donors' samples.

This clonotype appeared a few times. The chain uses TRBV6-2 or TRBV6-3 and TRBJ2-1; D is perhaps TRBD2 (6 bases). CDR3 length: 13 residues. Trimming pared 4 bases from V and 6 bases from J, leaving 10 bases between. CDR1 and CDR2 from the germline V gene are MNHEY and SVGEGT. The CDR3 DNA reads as TGTGCCAGCAGTTCGGGACTCCCCAATGAGCAGTTCTTC. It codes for CASSSGLPNEQFF.

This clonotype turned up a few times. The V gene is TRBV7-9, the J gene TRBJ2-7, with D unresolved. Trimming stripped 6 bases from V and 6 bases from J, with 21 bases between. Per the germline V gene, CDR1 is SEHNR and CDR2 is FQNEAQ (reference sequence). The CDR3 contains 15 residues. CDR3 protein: CASSNIPAFVSEQYF. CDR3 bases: TGTGCCAGCAGTAACATCCCCGCGTTCGTAAGCGAGCAGTACTTC.

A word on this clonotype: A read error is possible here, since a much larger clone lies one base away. CDR3 coding DNA: TGTGCCAGCAGCTCGCATGGACAGCTTAGTTCACCCCTCCACTTT. Translation: CASSSHGQLSSPLHF. The V and J genes are TRBV5-4 and TRBJ1-6, with D perhaps TRBD1 (6 bases). CDR1 SGHNT and CDR2 YYREEE come from the germline V gene (reference sequence). V was shortened by 3 bases and J by 9 bases, with 16 bases between the two germline ends. The CDR3 has 15 residues.

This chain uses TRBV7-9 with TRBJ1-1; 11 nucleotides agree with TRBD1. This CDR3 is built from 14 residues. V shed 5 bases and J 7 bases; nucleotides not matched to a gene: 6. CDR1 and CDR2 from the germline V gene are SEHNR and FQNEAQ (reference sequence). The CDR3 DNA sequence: TGTGCCAGCAGCGGCGGACAGGGGGCTCGTGAAGCTTTCTTT. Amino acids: CASSGGQGAREAFF.

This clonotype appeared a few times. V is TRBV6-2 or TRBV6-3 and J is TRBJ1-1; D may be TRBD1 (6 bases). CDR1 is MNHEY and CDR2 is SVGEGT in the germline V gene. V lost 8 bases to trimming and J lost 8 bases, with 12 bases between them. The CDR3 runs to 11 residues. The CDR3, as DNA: TGTGCCAGCTATACAGGGATAGAAGCTTTCTTT. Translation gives CASYTGIEAFF.

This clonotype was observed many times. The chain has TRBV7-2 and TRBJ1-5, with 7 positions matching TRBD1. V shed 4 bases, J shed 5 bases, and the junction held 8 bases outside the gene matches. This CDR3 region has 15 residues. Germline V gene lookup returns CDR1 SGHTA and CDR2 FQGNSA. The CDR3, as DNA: TGTGCCAGCAGCTCCCGACAGGGTAGGGATCAGCCCCAGCATTTT. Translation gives CASSSRQGRDQPQHF.

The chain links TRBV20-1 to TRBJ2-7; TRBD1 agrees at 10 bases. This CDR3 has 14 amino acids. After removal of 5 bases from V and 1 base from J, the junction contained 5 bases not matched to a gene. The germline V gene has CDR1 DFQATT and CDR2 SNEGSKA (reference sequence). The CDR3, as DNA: TGCAGTGCTGCCCGGGACAGGGGTTCCTACGAGCAGTACTTC. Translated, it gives CSAARDRGSYEQYF.

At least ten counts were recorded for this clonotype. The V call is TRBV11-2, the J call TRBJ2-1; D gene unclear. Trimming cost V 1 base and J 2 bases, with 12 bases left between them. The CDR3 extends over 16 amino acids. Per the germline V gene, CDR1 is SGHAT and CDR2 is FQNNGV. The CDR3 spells CASSLGSTGTYNEQFF. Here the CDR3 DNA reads TGTGCCAGCAGCTTAGGCTCAACTGGGACCTACAATGAGCAGTTCTTC.

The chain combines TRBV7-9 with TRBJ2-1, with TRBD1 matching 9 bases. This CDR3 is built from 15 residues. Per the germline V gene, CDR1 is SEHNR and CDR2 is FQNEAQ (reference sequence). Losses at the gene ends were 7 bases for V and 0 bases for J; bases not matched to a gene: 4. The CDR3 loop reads CASTGQGSSYNEQFF. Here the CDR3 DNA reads TGTGCCAGCACCGGACAGGGGAGCTCCTACAATGAGCAGTTCTTC.

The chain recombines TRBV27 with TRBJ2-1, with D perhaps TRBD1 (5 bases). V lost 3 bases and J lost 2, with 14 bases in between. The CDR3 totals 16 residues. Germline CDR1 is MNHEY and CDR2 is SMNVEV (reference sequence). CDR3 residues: CASSLGHFSTYNEQFF. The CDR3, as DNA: TGTGCCAGCAGTTTGGGGCATTTTTCAACCTACAATGAGCAGTTCTTC.

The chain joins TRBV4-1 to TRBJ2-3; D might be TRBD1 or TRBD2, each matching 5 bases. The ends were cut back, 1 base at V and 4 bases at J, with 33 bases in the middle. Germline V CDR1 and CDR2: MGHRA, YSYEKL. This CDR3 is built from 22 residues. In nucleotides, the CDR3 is TGCGCCAGCAGCCAAGCGGGACCGAGCCCTTCGATTGTTGTTGATCCAGCAGATACGCAGTATTTT. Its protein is CASSQAGPSPSIVVDPADTQYF.

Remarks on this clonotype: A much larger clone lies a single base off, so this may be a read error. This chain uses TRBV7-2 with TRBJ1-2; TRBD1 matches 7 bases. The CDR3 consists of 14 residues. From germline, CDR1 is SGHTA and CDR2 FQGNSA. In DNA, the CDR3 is TGTGTCAGCAGCTTAACAGACAGGGTGAACGGCTACACCTTC. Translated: CVSSLTDRVNGYTF.

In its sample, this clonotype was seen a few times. CDR3 amino acids: CSVEDLEAGLFF. Written as DNA, the CDR3 is TGCAGCGTTGAAGATCTAGAGGCAGGGTTGTTCTTC. The chain joins TRBV29-1 to TRBJ2-1, with D perhaps TRBD1 (5 bases). Germline loops: CDR1 SQVTM, CDR2 ANQGSEA. CDR3 length: 12 residues. Trimming cost V 0 bases and J 15 bases, with 15 bases left between them.

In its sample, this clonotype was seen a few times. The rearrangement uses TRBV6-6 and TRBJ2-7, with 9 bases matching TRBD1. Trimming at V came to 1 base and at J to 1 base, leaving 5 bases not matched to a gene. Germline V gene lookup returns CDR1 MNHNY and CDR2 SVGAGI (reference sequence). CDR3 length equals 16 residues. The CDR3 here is CASSYLPGQGSYEQYF. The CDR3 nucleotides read TGTGCCAGCAGTTACTTACCGGGACAGGGATCCTACGAGCAGTACTTC.